These 21 T cell receptor beta chains originate from one sample sequenced in a study of T cell responses to AZD1222 COVID-19 vaccine. Sequencing was performed with immunoSEQ multiplex PCR; in TCRdb, only in-frame clones are kept and a portion is missing. The sample lists 130,000 or so clones; about 89% were seen once. The sequenced sample was peripheral blood, obtained on day 0 of AZD1222 vaccination. The receptors come from an adult in good health.

V gene TRBV18 combines with J gene TRBJ1-2; no definite D call. Germline V CDR1 and CDR2: KGHSH, LQKENI. There are 14 residues in the CDR3. V lost 0 bases and J 4 bases, leaving 9 bases between the germline ends. The CDR3, as DNA: TGTGCCAGCTCACCACCGGCCGGAGCCTATGGCTACACCTTC. As protein: CASSPPAGAYGYTF.

The chain carries TRBV7-8 and TRBJ1-1; TRBD1 is a possible D gene (6 bases). CDR1 is SGHVS and CDR2 is FQNEAQ in the germline V gene. The V and J ends lost 7 bases and 3 bases respectively, with 15 bases between them. The CDR3 runs 14 residues. For the CDR3, the DNA is TGTGCCAGCATTCCAGGGGCTGGGGACACTGAAGCTTTCTTT. Residues: CASIPGAGDTEAFF.

The chain employs TRBV6-2 or TRBV6-3 and TRBJ1-2; D ambiguous. CDR3 length equals 14 residues. Germline CDR1 is MNHEY and CDR2 is SVGEGT. The V and J ends lost 6 bases and 5 bases respectively, with 16 bases between them. The CDR3 nucleotides read TGTGCCAGCAGCCCCAGTTACAGTACATATGGCTACACCTTC. Its protein product is CASSPSYSTYGYTF.

The genes are TRBV5-6 and TRBJ2-2; D unclear. Trimming took 2 bases from V and 4 from J, leaving 12 bases between them. The CDR3 consists of 15 residues. Germline values: CDR1 SGHDT, CDR2 YYEEEE. CDR3 loop: CASSFFEMSTGELFF. In nucleotides, the CDR3 is TGTGCCAGCAGCTTTTTTGAGATGAGCACCGGGGAGCTGTTTTTT.

The J gene is TRBJ1-5, the V gene TRBV19, with a weak D call TRBD1 (5 bases). Germline V lookup: CDR1 LNHDA, CDR2 SQIVND (reference sequence). With 5 bases removed from V and 0 bases from J, the gap between germline ends came to 11 bases. This CDR3 spans 15 amino acids. The CDR3 nucleotides read TGTGCCAGTAGTTTGGGACGGCTTAGCAATCAGCCCCAGCATTTT. Translated: CASSLGRLSNQPQHF.

The chain links TRBV29-1 to TRBJ2-1, with TRBD2 matching 9 bases. V lost 3 bases and J lost 3; bases outside the gene matches: 3. The CDR3 has 14 residues. CDR1 and CDR2 (germline): SQVTM, ANQGSEA. The CDR3 nucleotides read TGCAGCGTTGAGAATAGCGGGGGCTACAATGAGCAGTTCTTC. Its translation is CSVENSGGYNEQFF.

This chain links TRBV7-9 with TRBJ2-1, with 14 nucleotides matching TRBD2. The CDR3 has 17 residues. Germline V lookup: CDR1 SEHNR, CDR2 FQNEAQ (reference sequence). The J segment lost 0 bases and the V segment lost 8 bases, leaving 6 bases of the junction unmatched. This chain's CDR3 is CASEGTSGGSSYNEQFF. CDR3 DNA sequence: TGTGCCAGCGAAGGGACTAGCGGGGGTAGCTCCTACAATGAGCAGTTCTTC. Full variable domain (missing parts from reference TRBV7-9 and TRBJ2-1): DTGVSQNPRHKITKRGQNVTFRCDPISEHNRLYWYRQTLGQGPEFLTYFQNEAQLEKSRLLSDRFSAERPKGSFSTLEIQRTEQGDSAMYLCASEGTSGGSSYNEQFFGPGTRLTVL.

The chain has TRBV15 and TRBJ1-2; perhaps TRBD1 as D (5 bases). V was cut by 5 bases and J by 2 bases, with 15 bases left in between. This CDR3 is built from 15 residues. Germline CDR1 reads LNHNV; CDR2 reads YYDKDF (reference sequence). The CDR3: CATSDQGWGNYGYTF. The CDR3 DNA reads as TGTGCCACCAGCGATCAAGGGTGGGGGAACTATGGCTACACCTTC.

The J gene is TRBJ1-1, the V gene TRBV6-2 or TRBV6-3; D might be TRBD1 (6 bases). CDR3 size: 16 residues. Germline-derived CDR1 and CDR2 are MNHEY and SVGEGT. V was trimmed by 5 bases and J by 1 base, leaving 17 bases between them. CDR3 in DNA: TGTGCCAGCAGTCCAACCCAGCAGGGGCGGAACACTGAAGCTTTCTTT. The encoded protein is CASSPTQQGRNTEAFF.

This rearrangement joins TRBV5-1 to TRBJ2-3; D may be TRBD1 (6 bases). Germline loops: CDR1 SGHRS, CDR2 YFSETQ. The germline V and J ends were trimmed by 0 bases and 2 bases, with 13 bases remaining between them. This CDR3 has 16 amino acids. The CDR3 loop reads CASSLEGQGYTDTQYF. In nucleotides, the CDR3 is TGCGCCAGCAGCTTGGAGGGACAAGGTTACACAGATACGCAGTATTTT.

This chain joins TRBV7-8 and TRBJ1-5; 9 bases agree with TRBD1. Germline assignment: CDR1 SGHVS and CDR2 FQNEAQ. There are 14 residues in the CDR3. V shed 5 bases and J 4 bases; nucleotides not matched to a gene: 3. Here the CDR3 reads CASSAGTGNQPQHF. The DNA of the CDR3 is TGTGCCAGCAGCGCTGGGACAGGGAATCAGCCCCAGCATTTT. Based on the CDR3 plus reference TRBV7-8 and TRBJ1-5, the full variable domain is GAGVSQSPRYKVAKRGQDVALRCDPISGHVSLFWYQQALGQGPEFLTYFQNEAQLDKSGLPSDRFFAERPEGSVSTLKIQRTQQEDSAVYLCASSAGTGNQPQHFGDGTRLSIL.

This chain's CDR3 is CASSLVLAVGTDTQYF. CDR3 coding DNA: TGTGCCAGCAGCTTAGTACTAGCGGTTGGGACAGATACGCAGTATTTT. This chain uses TRBV7-9 with TRBJ2-3; 8 bases map to TRBD2. The CDR3 covers 16 residues. From germline, CDR1 is SEHNR and CDR2 FQNEAQ (reference sequence). The trim removed 1 base at V and 3 bases at J, leaving 6 bases unmatched.

This clone was found once. The chain employs TRBV6-1 and TRBJ1-5; no firm D call. Germline CDR1 is MNHNS and CDR2 is SASEGT. V was pared by 1 base and J by 7 bases, with 14 bases between. The CDR3 runs 15 residues. CDR3 loop: CASSEGGTVRQPQHF. CDR3 DNA sequence: TGTGCCAGCAGTGAAGGGGGAACGGTGCGGCAGCCCCAGCATTTT.

The chain uses TRBV19 and TRBJ2-1; 8 bases are shared with TRBD1. The J segment lost 0 bases and the V segment lost 4 bases, leaving 5 bases of the junction unmatched. Germline lookup yields CDR1 LNHDA and CDR2 SQIVND (reference sequence). There are 16 residues in the CDR3. The CDR3 DNA follows: TGTGCCAGTAGTAAACGGACAGGGAGCTCCTACAATGAGCAGTTCTTC. This encodes CASSKRTGSSYNEQFF. The full variable domain, with the rest looked up from reference TRBV19 and TRBJ2-1, is DGGITQSPKYLFRKEGQNVTLSCEQNLNHDAMYWYRQDPGQGLRLIYYSQIVNDFQKGDIAEGYSVSREKKESFPLTVTSAQKNPTAFYLCASSKRTGSSYNEQFFGPGTRLTVL.

This chain links TRBV6-1 with TRBJ1-3; the match to TRBD1 covers 7 bases. V lost 3 bases to trimming and J lost 2 bases; unmatched junction nucleotides: 1. Germline V gene data show CDR1 as MNHNS and CDR2 as SASEGT. CDR3 length: 14 amino acids. The CDR3 reads CASSEGTAGNTIYF. The CDR3 DNA reads as TGTGCCAGCAGTGAGGGGACAGCTGGAAACACCATATATTTT.

The V gene is TRBV3-1 (or the pseudogene TRBV3-2), the J gene TRBJ1-2, with D tentatively TRBD1 (5 bases). The CDR3 sequence is 14 residues long. Germline assignment: CDR1 LGHDT and CDR2 YNNKEL (reference sequence). The V gene lost 0 bases and the J gene lost 1 base, with 6 bases spanning the gap. The CDR3: CASSQDQGNYGYTF. CDR3 nucleotide sequence: TGTGCCAGCAGCCAAGACCAGGGTAACTATGGCTACACCTTC.

V and J are TRBV6-2 or TRBV6-3 and TRBJ1-4; maybe TRBD1 (5 bases). Per germline, CDR1 MNHEY and CDR2 SVGEGT. The CDR3 length is 14 residues. Trimming stripped 4 bases from V and 5 bases from J, with 11 bases between. The CDR3 is CASSFMNRNEKLFF. CDR3 bases: TGTGCCAGCAGTTTTATGAACAGGAATGAAAAACTGTTTTTT.

The chain has TRBV6-5 and TRBJ2-5, with D tentatively TRBD2 (5 bases). V shed 0 bases and J shed 5 bases, with 16 bases lying between them. The length of the CDR3 is 16 residues. Germline-derived CDR1 and CDR2 are MNHEY and SVGAGI. CDR3 loop: CASSYSGVGGRETQYF. Written as DNA, the CDR3 is TGTGCCAGCAGTTACTCCGGAGTAGGCGGGCGGGAGACCCAGTACTTC.

V gene TRBV2 combines with J gene TRBJ1-4, with a tentative D call TRBD1 (5 bases). The CDR3 extends over 13 amino acids. The V end lost 11 bases, the J end lost 5 bases, and 15 bases lay between the germline ends. CDR1 and CDR2 from the germline V gene are SNHLY and FYNNEI. CDR3 region: CAGRTWGNEKLFF. CDR3 DNA: TGTGCCGGAAGGACGTGGGGGAATGAAAAACTGTTTTTT. Complete variable domain (other parts from reference TRBV2 and TRBJ1-4): EPEVTQTPSHQVTQMGQEVILRCVPISNHLYFYWYRQILGQKVEFLVSFYNNEISEKSEIFDDQFSVERPDGSNFTLKIRSTKLEDSAMYFCAGRTWGNEKLFFGSGTQLSVL.

In regard to this clone: One end of the junction is discordant with germline, which a read error may explain. The chain has TRBV5-8 and TRBJ2-2; D gene unclear. This CDR3 is 11 amino acids long. CDR1 is SGHTS, CDR2 YDEGEE, per germline. The CDR3 DNA follows: TGTGCCAGCACCGCCACCCGGGAGCTGTTTTTT. Translated: CASTATRELFF.

Notes on this clone: One end of the junction does not line up with germline, which may come from a read error. The V gene is TRBV5-1, the J gene TRBJ1-1; 9 positions match TRBD1. This CDR3 has 13 residues. Germline V gives CDR1 SGHRS, CDR2 YFSETQ. The CDR3 DNA reads as TGCGCCAGTCGGAGGGGACAGGGACCTGACCGAGACTTT. Translated: CASRRGQGPDRDF.